A single sample gave rise to the 27 T cell receptor beta chains below, sequenced in a study of blood T cells in healthy people across ages. Sample-barcoded 5' priming and a J-beta primer mix drove a second PCR of 7 to 11 cycles. TCRdb independently ran MiXCR on the 5' RACE reads; one entry per CDR3 protein. The sample lists 1.8 million or so distinct CDR3 sequences, approximately 39% occurring once. The sample comprised blood. The receptor set was obtained from a human donor in good health.

The J gene is TRBJ2-5, the V gene TRBV20-1; D unresolved. Judging by the DNA end, TRBJ2-7 fits better; the J call may be wrong. Germline V gives CDR1 DFQATT, CDR2 SNEGSKA (reference sequence). The CDR3 totals 12 residues. The chain's CDR3 is CSGEGRGYEQYF. CDR3 DNA: TGCAGTGGGGAAGGCCGCGGATACGAGCAGTACTTC.

This chain joins TRBV12-3 or TRBV12-4 and TRBJ1-6, with D possibly matching TRBD1 (5 bases). Trimming left V 10 bases short and J 7 bases short, with 17 bases between. This CDR3 comprises 14 residues. The CDR3 is CAILGGDSNSPLHF. In nucleotides, the CDR3 is TGTGCCATCCTAGGTGGAGACAGCAATTCACCCCTCCACTTT.

The chain couples TRBV20-1 to TRBJ2-1; tentatively, D is TRBD2 (7 bases). Germline values: CDR1 DFQATT, CDR2 SNEGSKA (reference sequence). The CDR3 covers 11 residues. The CDR3 reads CSGGPNNEQFF. CDR3 bases: TGCAGCGGGGGGCCCAACAATGAGCAGTTCTTC.

In its sample, this clonotype was seen once. CDR3 residues: CASSQDLEGTGELFF. CDR3 DNA sequence: TGTGCCAGCAGCCAAGATCTCGAGGGGACCGGGGAGCTGTTTTTT. The chain recombines TRBV3-1 with TRBJ2-2; either TRBD1 or TRBD2 may fit D (5 bases each). Per the germline V gene, CDR1 is LGHDT and CDR2 is YNNKEL (reference sequence). The CDR3 covers 15 residues. Trimming shortened V by 0 bases and J by 5 bases, and 10 bases separated the two germline ends.

This chain uses TRBV29-1 with TRBJ2-5; no clear D gene. Per germline, CDR1 SQVTM and CDR2 ANQGSEA. V shed 4 bases and J shed 3 bases, with 18 bases lying between them. CDR3 length: 15 residues. The chain's CDR3 is CSVAFLRVKEETQYF. In nucleotides, the CDR3 is TGCAGCGTTGCGTTCCTACGGGTTAAGGAAGAGACCCAGTACTTC.

The chain carries TRBV9 and TRBJ2-1; the D call may be TRBD1 or TRBD2 (5 bases each). Germline V gene sequence: CDR1 SGDLS, CDR2 YYNGEE. Trimming left V 4 bases short and J 6 bases short, with 20 bases between. The CDR3 sequence is 16 residues long. Written as DNA, the CDR3 is TGTGCCAGCAGCCCCACGGGGACGCGTCCGAGCAATGAGCAGTTCTTC. This translates into CASSPTGTRPSNEQFF.

Regarding this clonotype: A junction end diverges from the germline sequence, so it may reflect a read error. The chain joins TRBV7-7 to TRBJ2-4, with D unclear. The better agreement between TRBJ2-5 and the DNA end casts doubt on the J call. This CDR3 has 13 amino acids. Germline CDR1 reads SSHAT; CDR2 reads FNYEAQ (reference sequence). This CDR3 is CASSIGRSETQYF. As DNA, the CDR3 is TGTGCTAGCAGCATAGGGCGTTCGGAGACCCAGTACTTC.

In its sample, this clonotype was seen a few times. The chain links TRBV27 to TRBJ2-7; D remains unclear. Germline V gene data show CDR1 as MNHEY and CDR2 as SMNVEV (reference sequence). The V end lost 6 bases, the J end lost 4 bases, and 16 bases lay between the germline ends. This CDR3 contains 14 residues. The CDR3 reads CASSQTHWGYEQYF. In DNA form, the CDR3 reads TGTGCCAGCAGCCAGACCCACTGGGGATACGAGCAGTACTTC.

The chain couples TRBV20-1 to TRBJ2-5; TRBD1 might be the D (6 bases). Trimming left V 6 bases short and J 2 bases short, with 13 bases between. CDR3 length: 13 amino acids. The germline V gene has CDR1 DFQATT and CDR2 SNEGSKA (reference sequence). The CDR3 protein is CSAFTTGQETQYF. Written as DNA, the CDR3 is TGCAGTGCGTTTACTACAGGGCAAGAGACCCAGTACTTC.

The chain carries TRBV4-3 and TRBJ1-2, with a weak D call TRBD1 (5 bases). V was clipped by 1 base and J by 4 bases, with 19 bases between them. This CDR3 comprises 17 residues. CDR1 is LGHNA and CDR2 is YSLEER in the germline V gene. As DNA, the CDR3 is TGCGCCAGCAGCCAAGCTATAGGTGGCCCTAGGGGCTATGGCTACACCTTC. Encoded protein: CASSQAIGGPRGYGYTF.

The gene calls are TRBV7-9 and TRBJ2-7; 8 bases are a match to TRBD1. With V trimmed by 0 bases and J by 2 bases, 3 bases remained unmatched. The CDR3 contains 15 residues. Germline CDR1 is SEHNR and CDR2 is FQNEAQ (reference sequence). The CDR3 DNA follows: TGTGCCAGCAGCTTAGCGTGGGACAGGCCCTACGAGCAGTACTTC. This codes for CASSLAWDRPYEQYF.

This chain links TRBV7-8 with TRBJ2-3; D is unclear. This CDR3 has 17 residues. Trimming took off 1 base at V and 0 bases at J, with 14 bases between the two ends. Germline loops: CDR1 SGHVS, CDR2 FQNEAQ. The CDR3 DNA sequence: TGTGCCAGCAGCTTAGTCTTCTTATCGACTAGCACAGATACGCAGTATTTT. Translation gives CASSLVFLSTSTDTQYF.

This clonotype occurred a few times. The chain has TRBV7-2 and TRBJ1-5; tentatively, D is TRBD1 (5 bases). V was clipped by 5 bases and J by 5 bases, with 19 bases between them. Germline V gene sequence: CDR1 SGHTA, CDR2 FQGNSA. This CDR3 region has 16 residues. The CDR3 sequence is CASSRTTLGADQPQHF. CDR3 sequence (DNA): TGTGCCAGCAGCCGAACTACTTTAGGGGCAGATCAGCCCCAGCATTTT.

The V gene is TRBV7-2, the J gene TRBJ1-5, with D perhaps matching TRBD1 (5 bases). This CDR3 has 16 amino acids. Looked up from germline, CDR1 is SGHTA and CDR2 is FQGNSA. V lost 1 base, J lost 7 bases, and 17 bases lay in between. The CDR3 sequence is CASSLVGRQGKQPQHF. The CDR3 coding sequence is TGTGCCAGCAGCTTAGTGGGGAGGCAGGGTAAACAGCCCCAGCATTTT.

The chain carries TRBV20-1 and TRBJ2-7; possibly TRBD1 for D (6 bases). Trimming removed 6 bases at V and 6 bases at J, with 18 bases between. The CDR3 sequence is 13 residues long. Germline V lookup: CDR1 DFQATT, CDR2 SNEGSKA (reference sequence). CDR3 protein: CSAKGEQGSEQYF. Here the CDR3 DNA reads TGCAGTGCCAAGGGGGAACAGGGTTCCGAGCAGTACTTC.

This chain uses TRBV21-1 with TRBJ1-1; the table's D call of TRBD1 was not tested on the DNA. TRBV21-1 is a pseudogene segment. CDR3 size: 19 residues. The CDR3 is CASSKEVKGKDPYSTEAFF. Here the CDR3 DNA reads TGTGCCAGCAGCAAAGAGGTTAAGGGAAAGGATCCATACTCCACTGAAGCTTTCTTT.

J is TRBJ1-1 and V is TRBV20-1, with D hard to call. Trimming took 3 bases from V and 4 from J, leaving 15 bases between them. Germline values: CDR1 DFQATT, CDR2 SNEGSKA (reference sequence). The CDR3 has 14 amino acids. The DNA for the CDR3 is TGCAGTGCTAGGTCTATTACTCTGGTCACTGAAGCTTTCTTT. Protein sequence: CSARSITLVTEAFF.

The J gene is TRBJ2-1, the V gene TRBV7-3, with D tentatively TRBD2 (6 bases). Germline CDR1 reads SGHTA; CDR2 reads FQGTGA. The CDR3 is 15 residues long. The germline V and J ends were trimmed by 4 bases and 3 bases, with 13 bases remaining between them. Here the CDR3 reads CASSWGVDLYNEQFF. DNA of the CDR3: TGTGCCAGCAGCTGGGGGGTGGACCTCTACAATGAGCAGTTCTTC.

This clonotype was detected a few times. The rearrangement joins TRBV29-1 to TRBJ2-7, with no clear D. Germline lookup yields CDR1 SQVTM and CDR2 ANQGSEA. Deletions cut 7 bases from V and 7 bases from J, with 17 bases between. This CDR3 has 12 residues. For the CDR3, the DNA is TGCAGCGGGGTGGCGGCGTACGGGGAGCAGTACTTC. Encoded protein: CSGVAAYGEQYF.

This sequence joins TRBV3-1 and TRBJ2-7; TRBD2 matches at 14 bases. Near its end, the DNA agrees better with TRBJ2-5, so the J call may be wrong. The CDR3 loop spans 18 amino acids. Per germline, CDR1 LGHDT and CDR2 YNNKEL (reference sequence). CDR3 sequence: CASSQDPGLAGVSETQYF. CDR3 DNA sequence: TGTGCCAGCAGCCAGGATCCGGGACTAGCGGGGGTATCGGAGACCCAGTACTTC.

This clonotype occurred a few times. This chain connects TRBV12-3 or TRBV12-4 to TRBJ2-3; tentatively, D is TRBD1 (6 bases). V shed 5 bases and J shed 2 bases, with 14 bases lying between them. The CDR3 length is 15 residues. CDR3 in amino acids: CASSTDRQYTDTQYF. The CDR3 DNA is TGTGCCAGCAGTACCGACAGGCAATACACAGATACGCAGTATTTT.

V gene TRBV7-2 combines with J gene TRBJ2-1; D not resolved. CDR3 length: 15 amino acids. From germline, CDR1 is SGHTA and CDR2 FQGNSA. The V and J ends lost 1 base and 11 bases respectively, with 18 bases between them. The CDR3 region is CASSLVGDSYSKQFF. In DNA form, the CDR3 reads TGTGCCAGCAGCTTAGTTGGAGACTCCTACAGTAAGCAGTTCTTC. Full variable domain (rest looked up from reference TRBV7-2 and TRBJ2-1): GAGVSQSPSNKVTEKGKDVELRCDPISGHTALYWYRQSLGQGLEFLIYFQGNSAPDKSGLPSDRFSAERTGGSVSTLTIQRTQQEDSAVYLCASSLVGDSYSKQFFGPGTRLTVL.

The gene calls are TRBV13 and TRBJ2-7, with TRBD1 matching 11 bases. The V segment lost 5 bases and the J segment 7 bases; nucleotides outside the gene matches: 10. CDR1 is PRHDT and CDR2 is FYEKMQ in the germline V gene (reference sequence). There are 15 residues in the CDR3. The CDR3 DNA is TGTGCCAGCAGCGGCGTCGGACAGGGGGCCCTGGAGCAGTACTTC. Protein product: CASSGVGQGALEQYF.

This clonotype has a handful of counts. V is TRBV4-1 and J is TRBJ2-4; 8 positions match TRBD1. The CDR3 is 18 amino acids. CDR1 MGHRA and CDR2 YSYEKL come from the germline V gene. With V trimmed by 3 bases and J by 0 bases, 10 bases remained unmatched. CDR3 sequence: CASSQAGQEPLAKNIQYF. The CDR3 nucleotides read TGCGCCAGCAGCCAGGCGGGACAGGAACCCTTAGCCAAAAACATTCAGTACTTC.

This clonotype appeared a few times. The J gene is TRBJ2-7, the V gene TRBV5-1, with 7 bases matching TRBD1. The CDR3 extends over 15 amino acids. Losses at the gene ends were 4 bases for V and 4 bases for J; bases not matched to a gene: 11. Germline CDR1 reads SGHRS; CDR2 reads YFSETQ. CDR3 coding DNA: TGCGCCAGCAGCCCTCCAAACCGGGACAGTTACGAGCAGTACTTC. Translation: CASSPPNRDSYEQYF.

This clonotype was counted between two and nine times. The rearrangement uses TRBV29-1 and TRBJ2-7; D remains ambiguous. CDR3 length: 13 amino acids. Germline CDR1 is SQVTM and CDR2 is ANQGSEA. V shed 4 bases and J shed 6 bases, with 16 bases lying between them. Here the CDR3 DNA reads TGCAGCGTTGTCCAGAGAATCGATGCCGAGCAGTACTTC. This gives the protein CSVVQRIDAEQYF.

This clonotype appeared a few times. The gene calls are TRBV9 and TRBJ2-1, with 10 bases lining up with TRBD2. The trim removed 0 bases at V and 8 bases at J, leaving 5 bases unmatched. The CDR3 length is 15 residues. Germline CDR1 SGDLS, CDR2 YYNGEE. The CDR3 is CASSVGNSGGYEQFF. The CDR3 bases are TGTGCCAGCAGCGTAGGAAATAGCGGGGGGTATGAGCAGTTCTTC.